This T cell receptor (beta chain) was recorded in a study of blood T cell repertoires in COVID-19. The CDR3 spans 15 residues. Germline lookup yields CDR1 SGHDT and CDR2 YYEEEE. V was clipped by 2 bases and J by 2 bases; unmatched bases: 3. Source study methods: Amplifying reference gene primers gave estimates of nucleated cell counts. Method: immunoSEQ multiplex PCR; TCRdb's copy keeps in-frame clones and lacks some. V and J calls plus clone size are reproduced from that table; the DNA served to infer D and trimming. The repertoire has approximately 250,000 clones, approximately 90% of them found once; the top ten carry approximately 2%.

The rearrangement joins TRBV5-6 to TRBJ2-1; 8 nucleotides match TRBD2. The receptor was derived from a woman aged 55 to 70 in a cohort exposed to, infected with or recovered from COVID-19 (not recorded which). The sample comprised PBMCs or T cells enriched from blood (not recorded which). CDR3: CASSFRLAPYNEQFF. The CDR3 bases are TGTGCCAGCAGCTTTCGACTAGCGCCCTACAATGAGCAGTTCTTC.